The 31 T cell receptor beta chains given below trace back to one sample, sequenced in a study of shared clonotypes between healthy human individuals. Produced via immunoSEQ multiplex PCR; TCRdb's table is partial and in-frame only. The sample yields about 1,500,000 clones, 96% seen once. The sequencing sample was made of naive CD4+ T cells sorted from blood. Subset defined: CD45RA+ positively selected. The receptors originated from a young man in good health.

The chain couples TRBV28 to TRBJ2-3, with 11 bases lining up with TRBD2. The CDR3 is made up of 15 amino acids. CDR1 MDHEN and CDR2 SYDVKM come from the germline V gene. V lost 7 bases, J lost 4 bases, and 7 bases stayed unmatched. The CDR3 DNA is TGTGCCAGCATTGCCGGGACTAGCGGACCAGATACGCAGTATTTT. This sequence encodes CASIAGTSGPDTQYF.

This chain uses TRBV7-9 with TRBJ2-5; TRBD1 agrees at 7 bases. Germline V gene sequence: CDR1 SEHNR, CDR2 FQNEAQ (reference sequence). The CDR3 extends over 14 amino acids. J gave up 5 bases and V 5 bases, and 8 bases lay outside the gene matches. The CDR3 bases are TGTGCCAGCAGCACAAGGACAGGCGTCGAGACCCAGTACTTC. It yields the protein CASSTRTGVETQYF.

The chain is built from TRBV6-6 and TRBJ1-1; a weak D match, TRBD1 (6 bases). The CDR3 length is 15 residues. Germline-derived CDR1 and CDR2 are MNHNY and SVGAGI (reference sequence). V shed 6 bases and J shed 1 base, with 15 bases lying between them. DNA of the CDR3: TGTGCCAGCAGCCCACCGGGACAACGGAACACTGAAGCTTTCTTT. It codes for CASSPPGQRNTEAFF.

The chain links TRBV7-2 to TRBJ1-2, with D possibly being TRBD1 (6 bases). The V end lost 4 bases, the J end lost 4 bases, and 10 bases lay between the germline ends. This CDR3 region has 13 residues. From germline, CDR1 is SGHTA and CDR2 FQGNSA. The CDR3 here is CASSSGQLYGYTF. In nucleotides, the CDR3 is TGTGCCAGCAGCTCTGGACAGCTCTATGGCTACACCTTC.

V and J are TRBV18 and TRBJ2-2; the match to TRBD2 covers 13 bases. V was pared by 6 bases and J by 5 bases, with 6 bases of the junction left unmatched. The CDR3 consists of 16 residues. Germline CDR1 is KGHSH and CDR2 is LQKENI. In nucleotides, the CDR3 is TGTGCCAGCTCCCACGGACTAGCGGGAGCAACCGGGGAGCTGTTTTTT. This sequence encodes CASSHGLAGATGELFF. Based on the CDR3 plus reference TRBV18 and TRBJ2-2, the full variable domain is NAGVMQNPRHLVRRRGQEARLRCSPMKGHSHVYWYRQLPEEGLKFMVYLQKENIIDESGMPKERFSAEFPKEGPSILRIQQVVRGDSAAYFCASSHGLAGATGELFFGEGSRLTVL.

This chain links TRBV4-3 with TRBJ2-5; possibly TRBD1 for D (6 bases). The CDR3 runs 15 residues. Deletions cut 4 bases from V and 7 bases from J, with 19 bases between. From germline, CDR1 is LGHNA and CDR2 YSLEER. The CDR3 is CASSPQGLVGGTQYF. CDR3 nucleotide sequence: TGCGCCAGCAGCCCCCAGGGGCTAGTAGGGGGGACCCAGTACTTC.

The chain couples TRBV5-1 to TRBJ2-2, with D perhaps TRBD1 (7 bases). The CDR3 has 16 residues. Trimming took 4 bases from V and 6 from J, leaving 19 bases between them. Germline-derived CDR1 and CDR2 are SGHRS and YFSETQ. As DNA, the CDR3 is TGCGCCAGCAGCGCGCCAGATACAGGGGAGGCCGGGGAGCTGTTTTTT. Translation gives CASSAPDTGEAGELFF.

The CDR3 sequence is CASSLAHYNEQFF. Here the CDR3 DNA reads TGTGCCAGCAGCTTAGCCCACTACAATGAGCAGTTCTTC. The chain recombines TRBV7-2 with TRBJ2-1; D not certain. CDR3 length: 13 residues. CDR1 is SGHTA and CDR2 is FQGNSA in the germline V gene. V was pared by 0 bases and J by 3 bases, with 3 bases between.

The chain uses TRBV6-1 and TRBJ2-7; D may match TRBD1 or TRBD2 (5 bases each). The V end lost 4 bases, the J end lost 3 bases, and 10 bases lay between the germline ends. Germline CDR1 and CDR2: MNHNS and SASEGT. This CDR3 is built from 13 residues. The CDR3 nucleotides read TGTGCCAGCAGTGTAGGGACCGGCTACGAGCAGTACTTC. It codes for CASSVGTGYEQYF.

The chain has TRBV10-1 and TRBJ2-1; D remains ambiguous. V was trimmed by 2 bases and J by 2 bases, leaving 7 bases between them. The germline CDR1 and CDR2 sequences are WNHNN and SYGVQD (reference sequence). The CDR3 consists of 14 residues. CDR3 sequence reads: CASSEAVAYNEQFF. CDR3 nucleotides: TGCGCCAGCAGTGAGGCTGTAGCCTACAATGAGCAGTTCTTC.

The sample holds one count of this clone. The chain uses TRBV11-1 and TRBJ2-5; 14 bases map to TRBD2. This CDR3 has 15 residues. Germline V gene sequence: CDR1 SGHAT, CDR2 FQDESV (reference sequence). V was clipped by 6 bases and J by 4 bases; unmatched bases: 4. CDR3 sequence: CASRRGTSGRETQYF. The CDR3 nucleotides read TGTGCCAGCAGACGGGGGACTAGCGGGAGAGAGACCCAGTACTTC.

The chain uses TRBV5-4 and TRBJ1-1; 7 bases are a match to TRBD1. The V and J ends lost 4 bases and 1 base, in that order; junction bases with no gene match: 4. This CDR3 is built from 14 residues. Germline loops: CDR1 SGHNT, CDR2 YYREEE (reference sequence). The CDR3 loop reads CASSGRQGNTEAFF. CDR3 DNA: TGTGCCAGCAGCGGAAGACAGGGGAACACTGAAGCTTTCTTT.

The rearrangement joins TRBV6-1 to TRBJ2-5; D might be TRBD1 (6 bases). Germline loops: CDR1 MNHNS, CDR2 SASEGT. The CDR3 spans 13 residues. Trimming removed 3 bases at V and 8 bases at J, with 13 bases between. Written as DNA, the CDR3 is TGTGCCAGCAGTGATCTCCGCAGGGGCACCCAGTACTTC. This translates into CASSDLRRGTQYF.

The chain joins TRBV18 to TRBJ2-5; D gene unclear. The ends were cut back, 4 bases at V and 5 bases at J, with 17 bases in the middle. This CDR3 has 15 residues. In germline, CDR1 is KGHSH, CDR2 LQKENI. CDR3 coding DNA: TGTGCCAGCTCACGGGTAATAGGTTCACGCGAGACCCAGTACTTC. It specifies CASSRVIGSRETQYF.

V usage is TRBV7-2 and J usage is TRBJ2-1, with D possibly TRBD2 on 5 matching bases. The germline V gene has CDR1 SGHTA and CDR2 FQGNSA. The CDR3 length is 13 residues. The ends were cut back, 1 base at V and 14 bases at J, with 15 bases in the middle. DNA of the CDR3: TGTGCCAGCAGCTTAGTCCCGGGCCGGGAAAAGTTCTTC. Encoded protein: CASSLVPGREKFF.

The V call is TRBV6-5, the J call TRBJ2-1; D gene unclear. Germline loops: CDR1 MNHEY, CDR2 SVGAGI. The CDR3 loop spans 11 amino acids. The V and J ends lost 4 bases and 12 bases respectively, with 10 bases between them. The DNA for the CDR3 is TGTGCCAGCAGTTCACAATCCGCGCAGTTCTTC. It encodes CASSSQSAQFF.

The chain is built from TRBV10-2 and TRBJ2-6; no clear D. Per the germline V gene, CDR1 is WSHSY and CDR2 is SAAADI. The CDR3 has 13 amino acids. V shed 8 bases and J shed 2 bases, with 7 bases lying between them. The CDR3 DNA follows: TGCGCCAGCCGCGAGGCTGGGGCCAACGTCCTGACTTTC. Translation: CASREAGANVLTF.

A single count supports this clone. The chain employs TRBV19 and TRBJ1-2, with 9 bases aligning to TRBD1. The CDR3 is 13 residues long. Germline loops: CDR1 LNHDA, CDR2 SQIVND (reference sequence). The V segment lost 6 bases and the J segment 4 bases; nucleotides outside the gene matches: 3. CDR3 loop: CASSGTGPYGYTF. CDR3 coding DNA: TGTGCCAGTAGCGGGACAGGGCCCTATGGCTACACCTTC.

This chain uses TRBV9 with TRBJ2-3; 9 bases agree with TRBD2. This CDR3 has 19 residues. V trimming: 1 base; J trimming: 0 bases; junction bases outside the gene matches: 12. The germline CDR1 and CDR2 sequences are SGDLS and YYNGEE. The CDR3 loop reads CASSVSLAGYGTSTDTQYF. CDR3 DNA: TGTGCCAGCAGCGTAAGTCTAGCGGGATACGGAACCAGCACAGATACGCAGTATTTT.

This chain uses TRBV6-5 with TRBJ1-4; D remains ambiguous. V was pared by 5 bases and J by 8 bases, with 12 bases between. The CDR3 has 13 residues. Germline assignment: CDR1 MNHEY and CDR2 SVGAGI. CDR3 residues: CASSRWGGEKLFF. For the CDR3, the DNA is TGTGCCAGCAGTCGGTGGGGAGGCGAAAAACTGTTTTTT.

This chain uses TRBV10-2 with TRBJ2-1, with TRBD2 matching 7 bases. V lost 4 bases to trimming and J lost 4 bases; unmatched junction nucleotides: 16. CDR3 length equals 18 residues. Germline loops: CDR1 WSHSY, CDR2 SAAADI. This CDR3 is CASSGGSGFWLEYNEQFF. CDR3 DNA: TGCGCCAGCAGTGGAGGTAGCGGGTTTTGGTTGGAATACAATGAGCAGTTCTTC.

The CDR3 nucleotides are TGCGCCAGCAGCCTACTGGGTCTAGCGGGCAATGAGCAGTTCTTC. As protein: CASSLLGLAGNEQFF. The rearrangement uses TRBV5-1 and TRBJ2-1; 8 bases match TRBD2. The CDR3 is 15 amino acids. Per the germline V gene, CDR1 is SGHRS and CDR2 is YFSETQ. The trim removed 4 bases at V and 6 bases at J, leaving 9 bases unmatched.

V and J are TRBV5-5 and TRBJ2-5; D gene ambiguous. Germline lookup yields CDR1 SGHKS and CDR2 YYEKEE (reference sequence). The CDR3 sequence is 12 residues long. V lost 5 bases, J lost 1 base, and 6 bases lay in between. CDR3 loop: CASSRPQETQYF. The CDR3, as DNA: TGTGCCAGCAGTCGACCCCAAGAGACCCAGTACTTC.

This chain links TRBV6-5 with TRBJ2-1; D remains unclear. Trimming cost V 4 bases and J 2 bases, with 12 bases left between them. The length of the CDR3 is 15 residues. Looked up from germline, CDR1 is MNHEY and CDR2 is SVGAGI. The CDR3: CASSSRAATYNEQFF. The CDR3 coding sequence is TGTGCCAGCAGTTCAAGAGCTGCGACCTACAATGAGCAGTTCTTC.

The rearrangement joins TRBV6-5 to TRBJ2-3, with D perhaps TRBD2 (5 bases). The CDR3 loop spans 13 amino acids. The germline gives CDR1 MNHEY, CDR2 SVGAGI. Trimming took 6 bases from V and 5 from J, leaving 12 bases between them. Here the CDR3 DNA reads TGTGCCAGCAGCCAAAGCCGGGGAGATACGCAGTATTTT. Translation: CASSQSRGDTQYF.

The chain uses TRBV18 and TRBJ2-3, with D tentatively TRBD1 or TRBD2 (5 bases each). Trimming left V 2 bases short and J 2 bases short, with 11 bases between. Germline lookup yields CDR1 KGHSH and CDR2 LQKENI. The CDR3 is 15 amino acids. CDR3 in amino acids: CASSPLGRYTDTQYF. The CDR3 DNA reads TGTGCCAGCTCACCATTGGGACGCTACACAGATACGCAGTATTTT.

The rearrangement uses TRBV5-1 and TRBJ2-1, with 8 bases lining up with TRBD2. The V gene end was trimmed by 1 base and the J gene end by 8 bases; junction bases not matched to a gene: 2. From germline, CDR1 is SGHRS and CDR2 YFSETQ. The CDR3 runs to 13 residues. CDR3 loop: CASSLFGGDEQFF. In DNA form, the CDR3 reads TGCGCCAGCAGCTTGTTCGGGGGGGATGAGCAGTTCTTC. Full variable domain (rest looked up from reference TRBV5-1 and TRBJ2-1): KAGVTQTPRYLIKTRGQQVTLSCSPISGHRSVSWYQQTPGQGLQFLFEYFSETQRNKGNFPGRFSGRQFSNSRSEMNVSTLELGDSALYLCASSLFGGDEQFFGPGTRLTVL.

The chain carries TRBV10-3 and TRBJ2-1, with D hard to call. CDR1 ENHRY and CDR2 SYGVKD come from the germline V gene. V was shortened by 7 bases and J by 10 bases, with 23 bases between the two germline ends. CDR3 length: 15 residues. This chain's CDR3 is CAITPSVGSSFEQFF. CDR3 nucleotide sequence: TGTGCCATCACCCCCTCAGTCGGGTCTTCCTTCGAGCAGTTCTTC.

Here the CDR3 DNA reads TGCAGCGTTGCCCTAACCAGGGGCTACAATGAGCAGTTCTTC. Translation gives CSVALTRGYNEQFF. This rearrangement joins TRBV29-1 to TRBJ2-1; D is perhaps TRBD1 (6 bases). V dropped 4 bases and J dropped 3 bases, with 13 bases sitting between them. Germline lookup yields CDR1 SQVTM and CDR2 ANQGSEA. The CDR3 loop spans 14 amino acids.

This rearrangement joins TRBV2 to TRBJ2-2; tentatively, D is TRBD1 (5 bases). Germline CDR1 reads SNHLY; CDR2 reads FYNNEI. Trimming stripped 3 bases from V and 0 bases from J, with 11 bases between. The CDR3 spans 16 residues. The CDR3 region is CASSDGRAPNTGELFF. The DNA of the CDR3 is TGTGCCAGCAGTGATGGCAGGGCCCCGAACACCGGGGAGCTGTTTTTT.

The V and J genes are TRBV9 and TRBJ2-2; perhaps TRBD2 as D (5 bases). Looked up from germline, CDR1 is SGDLS and CDR2 is YYNGEE. V lost 1 base, J lost 4 bases, and 8 bases lay in between. This CDR3 is 14 amino acids long. The CDR3 loop is CASSVLTSTGELFF. CDR3 nucleotides: TGTGCCAGCAGCGTACTTACTAGCACCGGGGAGCTGTTTTTT.